Presented here are 11 T cell receptor beta chains from one specimen sequenced in a study of blood T cell repertoires in COVID-19. Using immunoSEQ multiplex PCR, the repertoire was profiled, and TCRdb retains in-frame clones only, with some absent. The sample carries about 330,000 clones, 88% recorded once. The sequencing sample was made of peripheral blood. These receptors were collected from a woman aged 45-65 years with active or convalescent COVID-19.

This sequence joins TRBV24-1 and TRBJ2-3; D is uncertain. Looked up from germline, CDR1 is KGHDR and CDR2 is SFDVKD. Deletions cut 5 bases from V and 7 bases from J, with 6 bases between. CDR3 length: 11 residues. Here the CDR3 DNA reads TGTGCCACCAGTGGACATCATACGCAGTATTTT. This gives the protein CATSGHHTQYF.

The chain employs TRBV5-5 and TRBJ2-7; TRBD1 matches 9 bases. Looked up from germline, CDR1 is SGHKS and CDR2 is YYEKEE (reference sequence). With V trimmed by 3 bases and J by 2 bases, 6 bases remained unmatched. The CDR3 sequence is 15 residues long. CDR3 bases: TGTGCCAGCAGCTGGGCCGGGACAGGGCCCTACGAGCAGTACTTC. This gives the protein CASSWAGTGPYEQYF.

The gene calls are TRBV2 and TRBJ1-1; perhaps TRBD1 as D (6 bases). Deletions cut 3 bases from V and 1 base from J, with 9 bases between. In germline, CDR1 is SNHLY, CDR2 FYNNEI. The CDR3 has 14 residues. CDR3 nucleotides: TGTGCCAGCAGTGACAGGGGATCGAACACTGAAGCTTTCTTT. It translates to CASSDRGSNTEAFF.

The chain joins TRBV7-2 to TRBJ2-3, with 12 bases aligning to TRBD1. Germline V gene lookup returns CDR1 SGHTA and CDR2 FQGNSA. After removal of 0 bases from V and 3 bases from J, the junction contained 10 bases not matched to a gene. The CDR3 extends over 19 amino acids. CDR3 DNA: TGTGCCAGCAGCTTAGCGGGGTACCGGGACAGGGGGCGAACAGATACGCAGTATTTT. This gives the protein CASSLAGYRDRGRTDTQYF.

The chain uses TRBV2 and TRBJ2-5, with D perhaps TRBD1 (6 bases). The V gene lost 3 bases and the J gene lost 5 bases, with 16 bases spanning the gap. Germline CDR1 reads SNHLY; CDR2 reads FYNNEI. This CDR3 comprises 15 residues. In DNA form, the CDR3 reads TGTGCCAGCAGTGATCGACAGGACCTCCTGGAGACCCAGTACTTC. Translating gives CASSDRQDLLETQYF.

This rearrangement joins TRBV7-2 to TRBJ2-1, with 7 bases fitting TRBD1. The CDR3 contains 14 residues. CDR1 is SGHTA and CDR2 is FQGNSA in the germline V gene. V trimming: 6 bases; J trimming: 6 bases; junction bases outside the gene matches: 8. CDR3 protein: CASRPGTVSNEQFF. The CDR3 nucleotides read TGTGCCAGCAGGCCCGGGACAGTTAGCAATGAGCAGTTCTTC.

V and J are TRBV6-5 and TRBJ2-1, with D hard to call. Germline-derived CDR1 and CDR2 are MNHEY and SVGAGI. This CDR3 contains 16 residues. V gave up 1 base and J gave up 0 bases, with 10 bases separating them. CDR3 sequence (DNA): TGTGCCAGCAGTTACTTTGGTGAGGACTCCTACAATGAGCAGTTCTTC. It encodes CASSYFGEDSYNEQFF.

The rearrangement uses TRBV29-1 and TRBJ2-7; a possible D gene is TRBD1 (5 bases). Germline assignment: CDR1 SQVTM and CDR2 ANQGSEA. V lost 7 bases and J 2 bases, leaving 12 bases between the germline ends. The CDR3 is made up of 12 amino acids. Here the CDR3 DNA reads TGCAGCGCTTCGGGCAGGGCCTACGAGCAGTACTTC. Amino acid sequence: CSASGRAYEQYF.

The chain carries TRBV5-1 and TRBJ1-6; 10 bases align to TRBD1. Unmatched junction bases numbered 7, after V lost 0 bases and J lost 10 bases. Germline V gene sequence: CDR1 SGHRS, CDR2 YFSETQ. CDR3 length: 16 amino acids. CDR3 loop: CASSLDGQGGVSPLHF. CDR3 nucleotides: TGCGCCAGCAGCTTGGATGGACAGGGGGGTGTATCACCCCTCCACTTT.

This chain connects TRBV7-3 to TRBJ2-7; 9 bases align to TRBD1. V gave up 4 bases and J gave up 7 bases; unmatched junction bases: 5. The CDR3 is 13 amino acids. CDR1 and CDR2 from the germline V gene are SGHTA and FQGTGA. The CDR3 DNA follows: TGTGCCAGCAGCTCTGGGACAGGGTTTGAGCAGTACTTC. Protein product: CASSSGTGFEQYF.

V and J are TRBV19 and TRBJ1-5, with 7 bases that match TRBD1. Germline V gene data show CDR1 as LNHDA and CDR2 as SQIVND (reference sequence). The ends lost 7 bases at V and 6 bases at J; junction bases unmatched: 6. This CDR3 region has 13 residues. The CDR3 is CASKGQGGQPQHF. The CDR3 DNA reads TGTGCCAGTAAGGGGCAGGGGGGTCAGCCCCAGCATTTT.